Below are 19 T cell receptor beta chains sequenced from a single sample in a study of OX40 agonist ivuxolimab in advanced cancers. Library preparation was by the immunoSEQ multiplex PCR assay. Sourced from immuneACCESS, this table was stored by TCRdb with only in-frame sequences that have V and J called. A share of the clones is absent; for the studies checked, an unresolved V gene accounts for under half, and the remainder has no known explanation. A total of some 100,000 clones appear in this sample, 92% of them only once. The biggest ten clones account for around 3.5% of the sample. Sequenced material: CD4+ or CD8+ T cells sorted from blood, taken in a trial of the OX40 agonist ivuxolimab. Source of these receptors: an adult with an advanced solid tumor such as melanoma, head and neck, liver or kidney cancer.

The rearrangement links TRBV19 to TRBJ1-5, with D possibly matching TRBD1 (6 bases). The CDR3 has 15 residues. The germline V and J ends were trimmed by 2 bases and 2 bases, with 10 bases remaining between them. CDR1 LNHDA and CDR2 SQIVND come from the germline V gene (reference sequence). The CDR3 sequence is CASSIRGGGNQPQHF. The CDR3, as DNA: TGTGCCAGTAGTATACGGGGGGGCGGCAATCAGCCCCAGCATTTT. Drawing the rest from reference TRBV19 and TRBJ1-5, the complete variable domain is DGGITQSPKYLFRKEGQNVTLSCEQNLNHDAMYWYRQDPGQGLRLIYYSQIVNDFQKGDIAEGYSVSREKKESFPLTVTSAQKNPTAFYLCASSIRGGGNQPQHFGDGTRLSIL.

The chain carries TRBV9 and TRBJ1-3; tentative D call: TRBD1 (6 bases). Per germline, CDR1 SGDLS and CDR2 YYNGEE. Trimming left V 0 bases short and J 0 bases short, with 13 bases between. The CDR3 contains 17 residues. In nucleotides, the CDR3 is TGTGCCAGCAGCGTAGGGTCAGGGGAGAGCTCTGGAAACACCATATATTTT. This gives the protein CASSVGSGESSGNTIYF.

The CDR3 loop is CASSFGGRSNEQFF. The CDR3 DNA reads TGTGCCAGCAGCTTTGGCGGGAGGTCGAATGAGCAGTTCTTC. This chain uses TRBV7-9 with TRBJ2-1, with TRBD2 matching 8 bases. Germline V lookup: CDR1 SEHNR, CDR2 FQNEAQ (reference sequence). The CDR3 is 14 amino acids. J gave up 7 bases and V 3 bases, and 5 bases lay outside the gene matches.

V usage is TRBV5-4 and J usage is TRBJ2-7; the D is unclear. This CDR3 has 13 residues. Looked up from germline, CDR1 is SGHNT and CDR2 is YYREEE (reference sequence). Trimming removed 3 bases at V and 3 bases at J, with 10 bases between. CDR3: CASSCCPNYEQYF. The CDR3 bases are TGTGCCAGCAGCTGTTGCCCCAACTACGAGCAGTACTTC.

This chain joins TRBV7-9 and TRBJ2-4; 7 bases fit TRBD1. Germline lookup yields CDR1 SEHNR and CDR2 FQNEAQ (reference sequence). CDR3 size: 16 residues. V lost 1 base and J lost 9; bases outside the gene matches: 12. This CDR3 reads CASSLVGITGAGIQYF. In nucleotides, the CDR3 is TGTGCCAGCAGCTTAGTAGGTATTACAGGGGCAGGCATTCAGTACTTC. Supplemented by reference TRBV7-9 and TRBJ2-4, the full variable domain reads DTGVSQNPRHKITKRGQNVTFRCDPISEHNRLYWYRQTLGQGPEFLTYFQNEAQLEKSRLLSDRFSAERPKGSFSTLEIQRTEQGDSAMYLCASSLVGITGAGIQYFGAGTRLSVL.

The chain joins TRBV13 to TRBJ1-1; D ambiguous. The V end lost 0 bases, the J end lost 10 bases, and 9 bases lay between the germline ends. CDR1 and CDR2 from the germline V gene are PRHDT and FYEKMQ (reference sequence). This CDR3 is 12 amino acids long. The CDR3 loop is CASSLGSWGAFF. DNA for the CDR3: TGTGCCAGCAGCTTAGGCTCCTGGGGAGCTTTCTTT. Drawing the rest from reference TRBV13 and TRBJ1-1, the complete variable domain is AAGVIQSPRHLIKEKRETATLKCYPIPRHDTVYWYQQGPGQDPQFLISFYEKMQSDKGSIPDRFSAQQFSDYHSELNMSSLELGDSALYFCASSLGSWGAFFGQGTRLTVV.

CDR3 region: CASSGTGNTGELFF. CDR3 sequence (DNA): TGTGCCAGCAGTGGGACAGGGAACACCGGGGAGCTGTTTTTT. The V gene is TRBV25-1, the J gene TRBJ2-2; 7 bases line up with TRBD1. The CDR3 has 14 residues. The V gene's germline CDR1 is MGHDK and CDR2 SYGVNS. The V and J ends lost 4 bases and 1 base, in that order; junction bases with no gene match: 0.

This chain joins TRBV9 and TRBJ1-5, with 8 bases lining up with TRBD1. The length of the CDR3 is 15 residues. V was pared by 2 bases and J by 4 bases, with 5 bases of the junction left unmatched. Germline loops: CDR1 SGDLS, CDR2 YYNGEE. CDR3: CASSVGGQVNQPQHF. In DNA, the CDR3 is TGTGCCAGCAGCGTCGGGGGACAGGTAAATCAGCCCCAGCATTTT.

The J gene is TRBJ2-2, the V gene TRBV27; no definite D call. V was trimmed by 2 bases and J by 5 bases, leaving 9 bases between them. The CDR3 spans 14 residues. Germline CDR1 reads MNHEY; CDR2 reads SMNVEV (reference sequence). The CDR3 loop reads CASSLISKTGELFF. The CDR3 DNA reads TGTGCCAGCAGTTTAATTTCTAAAACCGGGGAGCTGTTTTTT.

The chain couples TRBV5-8 to TRBJ1-1; weak D call: TRBD1 (6 bases). V dropped 0 bases and J dropped 4 bases, with 13 bases sitting between them. This CDR3 is 15 amino acids long. Germline V gives CDR1 SGHTS, CDR2 YDEGEE. The chain's CDR3 is CASSLAWGAGTEAFF. The CDR3 nucleotides read TGTGCCAGCAGCTTGGCCTGGGGGGCGGGCACTGAAGCTTTCTTT.

In this sample, this clone turned up once. The chain recombines TRBV10-3 with TRBJ1-1; 7 positions agree with TRBD1. The CDR3 loop spans 15 amino acids. Germline V lookup: CDR1 ENHRY, CDR2 SYGVKD. V dropped 10 bases and J dropped 6; count of bases not matched to a gene: 17. For the CDR3, the DNA is TGTGCCACGCGAAACCCCGGGACAGTCAATTCTGAAGCTTTCTTT. It translates to CATRNPGTVNSEAFF.

Concerning this clone itself: At one of its ends the junction is not consistent with the germline gene, which may arise from a read error. The chain joins TRBV11-3 to TRBJ1-1; 7 bases align to TRBD1. Germline V gene data show CDR1 as SGHNT and CDR2 as YENEEA. The CDR3 length is 14 residues. The CDR3 nucleotides read TGTGCCAGCAGTTTAGGGGGCACAAGGGCTGAAGCTTTCTTT. Its protein product is CASSLGGTRAEAFF.

V gene TRBV7-8 combines with J gene TRBJ1-2; D uncertain. Germline loops: CDR1 SGHVS, CDR2 FQNEAQ. Trimming shortened V by 1 base and J by 2 bases, and 14 bases separated the two germline ends. The CDR3 is 16 residues long. The CDR3 bases are TGTGCCAGCAGCTTAGACCGGACGGGGAGGAACTATGGCTACACCTTC. Translation gives CASSLDRTGRNYGYTF.

The chain combines TRBV11-2 with TRBJ2-5; 11 bases agree with TRBD2. The CDR3 has 17 amino acids. Germline CDR1 SGHAT, CDR2 FQNNGV. The V segment lost 0 bases and the J segment 6 bases; nucleotides outside the gene matches: 9. CDR3 residues: CASSLDSASGRSQTQYF. The CDR3 nucleotides are TGTGCCAGCAGCTTAGATAGTGCTAGCGGGAGGTCGCAGACCCAGTACTTC.

The chain combines TRBV28 with TRBJ1-2; 9 bases match TRBD1. J lost 3 bases, V lost 7 bases, and 15 bases had no gene match. In germline, CDR1 is MDHEN, CDR2 SYDVKM. The length of the CDR3 is 17 residues. The CDR3 loop reads CASKQQGAQLSDYGYTF. The DNA for the CDR3 is TGTGCCAGCAAACAACAGGGGGCGCAGTTGTCAGACTATGGCTACACCTTC.

In the case of this clone: The same CDR3 also results from other DNA sequences found in this sample. V usage is TRBV2 and J usage is TRBJ2-3; the D gene could be TRBD1 or TRBD2 (6 bases each). CDR1 is SNHLY and CDR2 is FYNNEI in the germline V gene. Trimming took 7 bases from V and 6 from J, leaving 14 bases between them. CDR3 length equals 13 residues. The CDR3 here is CASTPTGGDTQYF. CDR3 sequence (DNA): TGTGCCAGCACCCCGACAGGAGGGGATACGCAGTATTTT.

This rearrangement joins TRBV6-5 to TRBJ1-1; D gene ambiguous. The CDR3 runs 11 residues. V was cut by 4 bases and J by 6 bases, with 6 bases left in between. Per germline, CDR1 MNHEY and CDR2 SVGAGI. Here the CDR3 reads CASSFSSEAFF. CDR3 nucleotide sequence: TGTGCCAGCAGTTTCTCTTCTGAAGCTTTCTTT.

The chain employs TRBV15 and TRBJ2-2, with D uncertain. Trimming removed 1 base at V and 3 bases at J, with 3 bases between. This CDR3 has 13 residues. Germline values: CDR1 LNHNV, CDR2 YYDKDF (reference sequence). CDR3 sequence (DNA): TGTGCCACCAGCAGAGGCTACACCGGGGAGCTGTTTTTT. Translated, it gives CATSRGYTGELFF.

The J gene is TRBJ2-3, the V gene TRBV7-2, with 11 positions matching TRBD2. This CDR3 contains 19 residues. The V gene end was trimmed by 2 bases and the J gene end by 5 bases; junction bases not matched to a gene: 15. The germline V gene encodes CDR1 SGHTA and CDR2 FQGNSA. CDR3 DNA sequence: TGTGCCAGCAGCTTACGTTTATATGGGACTAGCGGCCGTGTAGATACGCAGTATTTT. Translating it yields CASSLRLYGTSGRVDTQYF. The full variable domain, completed using reference TRBV7-2 and TRBJ2-3, is GAGVSQSPSNKVTEKGKDVELRCDPISGHTALYWYRQSLGQGLEFLIYFQGNSAPDKSGLPSDRFSAERTGGSVSTLTIQRTQQEDSAVYLCASSLRLYGTSGRVDTQYFGPGTRLTVL.